This TCR beta chain was sequenced during a study of CD8+CD57+ T cells in acquired aplastic anemia. The use of genomic DNA as template underpinned the TCR beta VDJ and CDR3 profiling. TCRdb re-called the reads through MiXCR, storing one row per CDR3 protein. The sample yields 150,000 to 200,000 distinct CDR3 sequences, less than 60% seen once. Previously, flow cytometry had revealed CD8+CD57+ cell expansion in the patients chosen for sequencing. Trimming took off 2 bases at V and 3 bases at J, with 19 bases between the two ends. This CDR3 has 17 amino acids. The germline V gene has CDR1 SNHLY and CDR2 FYNNEI.

The J gene is TRBJ1-2, the V gene TRBV2; D is possibly TRBD1 (5 bases). The clonotype was recovered from a human donor with aplastic anemia. Sample: sorted CD4+, CD8+, or CD8+CD57+ T cells (not recorded which) from PBMCs. CDR3 DNA sequence: TGTGCCAGCAGTGAAACCCTGGAAGCAGGGAACCACTATGGCTACACCTTC. It specifies CASSETLEAGNHYGYTF.